This T cell receptor (beta chain) was identified during a study of T cell responses to AZD1222 COVID-19 vaccine. Germline assignment: CDR1 SGHTA and CDR2 FQGNSA. The V and J ends lost 5 bases and 5 bases, in that order; junction bases with no gene match: 19. The CDR3 contains 18 residues. Generated by immunoSEQ multiplex PCR, the TCRdb table keeps only in-frame clones and is missing some. The sample lists about 94,000 clones; nearly 90% were seen once. The gene calls are TRBV7-2 and TRBJ1-2, with 8 bases matching TRBD1. Material: peripheral blood, obtained on day 0 of AZD1222 vaccination. The clonotype originates from an adult in good health. The chain's CDR3 is CASSPITQRTGMRYGYTF. DNA of the CDR3: TGTGCCAGCAGCCCAATTACCCAGAGGACAGGGATGCGGTATGGCTACACCTTC.